The entry that follows covers one T cell receptor beta chain sequence. Its antigen is not known. This was the immunoSEQ v3 assay. Assay: immunoSEQ multiplex PCR; the TCRdb copy retains only in-frame clones and omits some. The table shows roughly 92,000 clones, with roughly two thirds occurring only once. Germline CDR1 reads GTSNPN; CDR2 reads SVGIG (reference sequence). Trimming cost V 6 bases and J 1 base; bases outside gene matches: 6. The CDR3 covers 15 residues. These data belong to a study of TIL therapy for anti-PD-1-resistant metastatic lung cancer. On the study more broadly: A few tumors were EGFR-mutant and two were ALK-rearranged. Median tumor mutation burden was under 1.9 mutations per megabase. Overall study findings and caveats: Many TIL product clones were absent from baseline tumor, suggesting clonal contraction.

Time point given: pre-treatment sample, taken before nivolumab and TIL therapy. Tumor tissue came from excised metastases, mostly pleural nodules or supraclavicular lymph nodes. The chain is built from TRBV30 and TRBJ1-2, with 12 bases matching TRBD1. The source material was tumor tissue, sampled at baseline. The clonotype comes from a person between 30 and 79 years old with non-small cell lung cancer. The CDR3: CACPGQGAVNYGYTF. The CDR3 DNA is TGTGCCTGCCCGGGACAGGGGGCAGTTAACTATGGCTACACCTTC.